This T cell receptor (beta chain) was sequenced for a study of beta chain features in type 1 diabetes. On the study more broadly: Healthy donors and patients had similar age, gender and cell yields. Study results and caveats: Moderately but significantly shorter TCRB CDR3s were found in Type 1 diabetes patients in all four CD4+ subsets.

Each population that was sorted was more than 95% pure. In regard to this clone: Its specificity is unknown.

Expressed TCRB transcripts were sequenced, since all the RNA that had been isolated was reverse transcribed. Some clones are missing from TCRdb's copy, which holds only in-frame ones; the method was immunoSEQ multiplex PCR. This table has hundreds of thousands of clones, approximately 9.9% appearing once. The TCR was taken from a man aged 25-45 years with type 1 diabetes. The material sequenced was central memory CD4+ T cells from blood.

The CDR3 DNA reads as TGCGCCAGCAGCTTGGCAGGGGGCTTCACTGAAGCTTTCTTT. Its protein is CASSLAGGFTEAFF. This rearrangement joins TRBV5-1 to TRBJ1-1; 8 positions match TRBD1. The junction had 2 bases not matched to a gene; V was cut back by 0 bases and J by 4 bases. The CDR3 is made up of 14 amino acids. Germline V gene data show CDR1 as SGHRS and CDR2 as YFSETQ. Supplemented by reference TRBV5-1 and TRBJ1-1, the full variable domain reads KAGVTQTPRYLIKTRGQQVTLSCSPISGHRSVSWYQQTPGQGLQFLFEYFSETQRNKGNFPGRFSGRQFSNSRSEMNVSTLELGDSALYLCASSLAGGFTEAFFGQGTRLTVV.